The rows below give T cell receptor beta chains drawn from one sample of a study of shared clonotypes between healthy human individuals. This table comes from immunoSEQ multiplex PCR, and its TCRdb copy is limited to in-frame clones, with some not included. The profile shows 2 million to 2.5 million clones, 85% to 95% of them singletons. Material for sequencing was naive CD4+ T cells from PBMCs. The receptors originated from a man between 18 and 35 years old in good health. Some clones in this sample may be carry-over from other donors' samples. CDR3s include the opening cysteine and the closing phenylalanine or tryptophan. The D gene is left open where the match is weak. Rows give clone size only sometimes, using once, few, many, or a class for an expanded clone.

V,size,length,D,J,CDR3,DNA
TRBV6-5,.,14,.,TRBJ1-2,CASSYSSGDYGYTF,TGTGCCAGCAGTTACTCGAGCGGGGACTATGGCTACACCTTC
TRBV5-8,.,14,.,TRBJ2-7,CASSSGQGPYEQYF,TGTGCCAGCAGCTCCGGACAAGGCCCCTACGAGCAGTACTTC
TRBV7-3,.,14,.,TRBJ2-7,CASSLASPGYEQYF,TGTGCCAGCAGCTTAGCGTCCCCCGGGTACGAGCAGTACTTC
TRBV9,.,14,.,TRBJ2-3,CASSPWGATDTQYF,TGTGCCAGCAGCCCCTGGGGGGCGACAGATACGCAGTATTTT
TRBV5-6,.,14,.,TRBJ1-1,CASSWDGKEIEAFF,TGTGCCAGCAGCTGGGACGGAAAGGAGATCGAAGCTTTCTTT
TRBV10-1,.,16,TRBD2,TRBJ2-3,CASSESSGRVTDTQYF,TGCGCCAGCAGTGAGTCTAGCGGGAGGGTCACAGATACGCAGTATTTT
TRBV15,.,15,TRBD1,TRBJ2-3,CATSPDRATTDTQYF,TGTGCCACCAGCCCGGACAGGGCTACCACAGATACGCAGTATTTT
TRBV11-2,.,16,TRBD2,TRBJ2-5,CASSLGTSGYQETQYF,TGTGCCAGCAGCCTAGGGACTAGCGGCTACCAAGAGACCCAGTACTTC
TRBV15,.,18,.,TRBJ2-2,CATAWGSSNMRNTGELFF,TGTGCCACCGCTTGGGGTAGCTCTAACATGAGGAACACCGGGGAGCTGTTTTTT
TRBV7-2,.,15,TRBD1,TRBJ2-1,CASSSFGTGWIEQFF,TGTGCCAGCAGCTCGTTCGGGACAGGGTGGATCGAGCAGTTCTTC
TRBV7-9,few,13,.,TRBJ1-5,CASSLEVNQPQHF,TGTGCCAGCAGCTTAGAGGTAAATCAGCCCCAGCATTTT
TRBV14,.,14,.,TRBJ2-1,CASSQVRAGNEQFF,TGTGCCAGCAGCCAAGTCAGGGCGGGGAATGAGCAGTTCTTC
TRBV27,.,13,.,TRBJ2-5,CASSSLLRETQYF,TGTGCCAGCAGTTCACTCCTCCGGGAGACCCAGTACTTC
TRBV5-1,.,13,.,TRBJ1-2,CASSLGGVKGYTF,TGCGCCAGCAGCTTGGGAGGGGTGAAAGGCTACACCTTC
TRBV2,.,15,TRBD1,TRBJ1-5,CASSRDRSHNQPQHF,TGTGCCAGCAGTCGGGACAGGTCCCACAATCAGCCCCAGCATTTT
TRBV7-2,.,16,.,TRBJ2-3,CASSSIHRAGTDTQYF,TGTGCCAGCAGCTCGATCCACAGGGCCGGCACAGATACGCAGTATTTT
TRBV4-3,.,16,.,TRBJ1-3,CASSQATTISGNTIYF,TGCGCCAGCAGCCAAGCGACAACCATCTCTGGAAACACCATATATTTT
TRBV5-5,.,16,TRBD1,TRBJ2-7,CASSLGAGGPLYEQYF,TGTGCCAGCAGCTTGGGGGCAGGGGGTCCCCTCTACGAGCAGTACTTC
TRBV27,.,19,TRBD1,TRBJ1-5,CASSLSTGQGAGGNQPQHF,TGTGCCAGCAGTTTATCCACGGGACAGGGGGCGGGTGGCAATCAGCCCCAGCATTTT
TRBV6-6,.,14,TRBD1,TRBJ2-7,CASSRTGAPYEQYF,TGTGCCAGCAGCCGGACAGGGGCTCCCTACGAGCAGTACTTC
TRBV28,once,10,.,TRBJ1-2,CASLGGGYTF,TGTGCCAGCCTGGGGGGGGGCTACACCTTC
TRBV2,once,15,TRBD2,TRBJ2-1,CASSEGLAGGNEQFF,TGTGCCAGCAGTGAAGGACTAGCGGGAGGGAATGAGCAGTTCTTC
TRBV5-1,.,17,TRBD2,TRBJ2-2,CASSSAWTSGRTGELFF,TGCGCCAGCAGCTCCGCTTGGACTAGCGGGAGGACCGGGGAGCTGTTTTTT
TRBV27,.,14,.,TRBJ2-5,CASSPLGAGETQYF,TGTGCCAGCAGTCCCCTGGGGGCTGGAGAGACCCAGTACTTC
TRBV5-1,.,15,.,TRBJ1-1,CASSLDGQGLTEAFF,TGCGCCAGCAGCTTGGATGGCCAGGGCCTTACTGAAGCTTTCTTT
TRBV28,.,13,TRBD1,TRBJ2-5,CASSYRGVETQYF,TGTGCCAGCAGTTACAGGGGGGTAGAGACCCAGTACTTC
TRBV7-2,.,16,.,TRBJ2-2,CASSLGGAMGTGELFF,TGTGCCAGCAGCTTAGGCGGAGCCATGGGGACCGGGGAGCTGTTTTTT
TRBV5-1,once,16,.,TRBJ1-1,CASSFKSSRLNTEAFF,TGCGCCAGCAGCTTTAAATCGAGTCGGCTGAACACTGAAGCTTTCTTT
TRBV28,.,17,.,TRBJ2-5,CASSFSLTGVGRVTQYF,TGTGCCAGCAGTTTCTCCTTAACGGGGGTGGGGCGCGTGACCCAGTACTTC
TRBV5-8,.,13,TRBD2,TRBJ2-3,CASSVSGGNTQYF,TGTGCCAGCAGCGTTTCGGGAGGCAATACGCAGTATTTT
TRBV7-2,.,15,.,TRBJ1-5,CASSLERNFNQPQHF,TGTGCCAGCAGCTTAGAACGGAACTTCAATCAGCCCCAGCATTTT
TRBV20-1,.,10,.,TRBJ2-5,CSAWGETQYF,TGCAGTGCCTGGGGGGAGACCCAGTACTTC
TRBV2,.,13,.,TRBJ1-1,CASSEGVNTEAFF,TGTGCCAGCAGTGAAGGAGTGAACACTGAAGCTTTCTTT
TRBV28,.,13,.,TRBJ1-5,CASTHRANQPQHF,TGTGCCAGCACCCACAGGGCGAATCAGCCCCAGCATTTT
TRBV21-1,.,13,.,TRBJ2-2,CASTPRGAGELFF,TGTGCCAGCACCCCAAGAGGGGCCGGGGAGCTGTTTTTT
TRBV19,.,13,.,TRBJ1-2,CASSISGSAGYTF,TGTGCCAGTAGTATATCAGGGTCCGCTGGCTACACCTTC
TRBV18,once,15,TRBD1,TRBJ1-3,CASSPMGQTGNTIYF,TGTGCCAGCTCACCTATGGGACAGACTGGAAACACCATATATTTT
TRBV6-1,.,15,TRBD1,TRBJ1-5,CASSAWTGTNQPQHF,TGTGCCAGCAGTGCATGGACAGGGACTAACCAGCCCCAGCATTTT
TRBV7-8,.,16,.,TRBJ1-1,CASSTPWGGRGTEAFF,TGTGCCAGCAGCACCCCGTGGGGGGGCCGGGGCACTGAAGCTTTCTTT
TRBV9,.,15,.,TRBJ2-3,CASSARGPSTDTQYF,TGTGCCAGCAGCGCCAGGGGTCCTAGCACAGATACGCAGTATTTT
TRBV19,.,15,.,TRBJ2-3,CASRWEGARTDTQYF,TGTGCCAGTAGATGGGAGGGGGCTCGAACAGATACGCAGTATTTT
TRBV4-2,.,16,TRBD2,TRBJ2-7,CASSQETGRWAYEQYF,TGTGCCAGCAGCCAAGAAACCGGGAGGTGGGCCTACGAGCAGTACTTC
TRBV5-5,.,16,TRBD2,TRBJ2-5,CASSLLGTSVGETQYF,TGTGCCAGCAGCTTGCTGGGGACTAGCGTCGGAGAGACCCAGTACTTC
TRBV5-5,.,17,.,TRBJ2-6,CASSSGTDGSGANVLTF,TGTGCCAGCAGCTCCGGGACGGACGGATCCGGGGCCAACGTCCTGACTTTC
TRBV19,.,17,.,TRBJ1-1,CASSIVGLGRANTEAFF,TGTGCCAGTAGTATTGTCGGTCTTGGCAGAGCGAACACTGAAGCTTTCTTT
TRBV7-9,.,13,.,TRBJ2-7,CASSWLGANEQYF,TGTGCCAGCAGCTGGTTGGGGGCAAACGAGCAGTACTTC
TRBV11-2,few,15,.,TRBJ2-7,CASSPLTVSSYEQYF,TGTGCCAGCAGCCCCCTGACAGTGAGCTCCTACGAGCAGTACTTC
TRBV4-2,once,15,.,TRBJ1-1,CASSHPRRASPEAFF,TGTGCCAGCAGCCACCCGAGAAGGGCAAGCCCTGAAGCTTTCTTT
TRBV7-9,.,15,TRBD2,TRBJ2-6,CASSPRGAGANVLTF,TGTGCCAGCAGCCCGCGGGGGGCTGGGGCCAACGTCCTGACTTTC
TRBV9,once,15,.,TRBJ2-1,CASSLSASPYNEQFF,TGTGCCAGCAGCCTCTCCGCTAGCCCCTACAATGAGCAGTTCTTC
TRBV5-1,.,18,TRBD2,TRBJ2-1,CASKGSGLAGGPYNEQFF,TGCGCCAGCAAAGGGTCGGGACTAGCGGGAGGCCCCTACAATGAGCAGTTCTTC
TRBV18,.,15,TRBD1,TRBJ1-1,CASSREQGAYTEAFF,TGTGCCAGCTCACGCGAACAGGGGGCATACACTGAAGCTTTCTTT
TRBV28,.,17,TRBD1,TRBJ2-2,CASTAPPGTGRTGELFF,TGTGCCAGCACCGCCCCCCCCGGGACAGGTCGCACCGGGGAGCTGTTTTTT
TRBV5-4,.,15,TRBD1,TRBJ2-7,CASSSADRGPYEQYF,TGTGCCAGCAGCTCGGCGGACAGGGGCCCATACGAGCAGTACTTC
TRBV13,.,17,.,TRBJ1-2,CASSPQGQGPTNYGYTF,TGTGCCAGCAGCCCCCAGGGGCAGGGTCCAACTAACTATGGCTACACCTTC